This T cell receptor beta chain was retrieved from a study of post-analysis software for immune sequencing data. As for the study in general: There were relapsing-remitting, secondary progressive and progressive-relapsing multiple sclerosis among the disease courses included. Study-wide findings and caveats: Patients showed TRBV5-6, TRBV5-1 and TRBV20-1 among several TRBV segments more frequent than in controls. Controls' normalized Chao1 diversity significantly exceeded that of multiple sclerosis patients.

Concerning this clonotype: Its antigen is not known.

The ends were cut back, 5 bases at V and 5 bases at J, with 9 bases in the middle. CDR1 is MNHEY and CDR2 is SVGAGI in the germline V gene. The CDR3 contains 12 residues. Researchers reported that TCR beta cDNA libraries carried unique molecular identifiers. Yield was roughly 500,000 cDNA molecules from around 1 to 9.1 million T cells. TCRdb analysed the PCR reads with MiXCR anew, one entry per CDR3 protein. Here the sample spans more than 500,000 distinct CDR3 sequences, 30% to 40% being singletons. This receptor was taken from a girl younger than 18 with multiple sclerosis. The rearrangement uses TRBV6-5 and TRBJ2-5, with D possibly matching TRBD2 (5 bases). The sample comprised blood. CDR3 DNA sequence: TGTGCCAGCAGTCGAGGGTTGGAGACCCAGTACTTC. It translates to CASSRGLETQYF.